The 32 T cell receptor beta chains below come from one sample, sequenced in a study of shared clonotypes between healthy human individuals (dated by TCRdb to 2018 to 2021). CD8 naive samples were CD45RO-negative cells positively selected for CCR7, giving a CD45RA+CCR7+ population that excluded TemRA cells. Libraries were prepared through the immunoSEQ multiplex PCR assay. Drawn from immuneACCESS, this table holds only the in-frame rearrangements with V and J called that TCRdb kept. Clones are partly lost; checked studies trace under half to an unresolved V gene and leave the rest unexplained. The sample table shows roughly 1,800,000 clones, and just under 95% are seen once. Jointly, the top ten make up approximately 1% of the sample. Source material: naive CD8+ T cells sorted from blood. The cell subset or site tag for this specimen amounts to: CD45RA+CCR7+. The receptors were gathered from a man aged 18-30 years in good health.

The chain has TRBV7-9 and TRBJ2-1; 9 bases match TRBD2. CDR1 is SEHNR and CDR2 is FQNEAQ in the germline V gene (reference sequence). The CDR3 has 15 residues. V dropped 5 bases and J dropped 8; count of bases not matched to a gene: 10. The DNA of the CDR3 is TGTGCCAGCAGCCTCAAGGGGCGGGAGGGAGATGAGCAGTTCTTC. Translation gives CASSLKGREGDEQFF.

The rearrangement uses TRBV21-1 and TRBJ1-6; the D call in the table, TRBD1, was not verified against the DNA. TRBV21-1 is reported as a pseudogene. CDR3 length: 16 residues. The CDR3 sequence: CASRYPGQLHNSPLHF. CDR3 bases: TGTGCCAGCAGATACCCAGGACAGTTACATAATTCACCCCTCCACTTT.

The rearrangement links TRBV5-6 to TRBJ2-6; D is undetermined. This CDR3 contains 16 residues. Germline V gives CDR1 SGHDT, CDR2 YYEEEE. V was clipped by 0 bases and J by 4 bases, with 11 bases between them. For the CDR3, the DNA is TGTGCCAGCAGCTTGGAGACGGTGGCAGGGGCCAACGTCCTGACTTTC. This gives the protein CASSLETVAGANVLTF.

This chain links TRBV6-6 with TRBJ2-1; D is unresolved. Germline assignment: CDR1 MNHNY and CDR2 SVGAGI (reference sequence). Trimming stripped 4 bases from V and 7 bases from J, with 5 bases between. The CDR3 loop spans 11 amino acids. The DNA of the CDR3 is TGTGCCAGCAGTTTTGGTAATGAGCAGTTCTTC. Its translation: CASSFGNEQFF.

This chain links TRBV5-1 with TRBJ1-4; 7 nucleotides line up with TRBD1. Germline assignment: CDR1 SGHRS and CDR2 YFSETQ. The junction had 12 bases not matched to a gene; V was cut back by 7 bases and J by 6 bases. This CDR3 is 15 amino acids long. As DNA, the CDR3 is TGCGCCAGCCGGCCCTGGGGCAGGGGGGATGAAAAACTGTTTTTT. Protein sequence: CASRPWGRGDEKLFF.

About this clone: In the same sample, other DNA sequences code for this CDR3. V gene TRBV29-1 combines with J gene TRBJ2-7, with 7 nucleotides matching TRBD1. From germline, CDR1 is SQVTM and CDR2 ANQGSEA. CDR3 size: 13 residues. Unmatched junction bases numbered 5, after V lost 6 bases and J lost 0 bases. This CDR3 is CSVQTGFSYEQYF. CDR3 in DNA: TGCAGCGTCCAGACAGGGTTCTCCTACGAGCAGTACTTC.

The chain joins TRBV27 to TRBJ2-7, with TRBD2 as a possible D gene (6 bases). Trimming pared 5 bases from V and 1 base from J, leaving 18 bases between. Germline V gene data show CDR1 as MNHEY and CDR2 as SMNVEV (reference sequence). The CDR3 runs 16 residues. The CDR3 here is CASSTVEAGLSYEQYF. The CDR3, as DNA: TGTGCCAGCAGTACGGTCGAGGCGGGGCTATCCTACGAGCAGTACTTC.

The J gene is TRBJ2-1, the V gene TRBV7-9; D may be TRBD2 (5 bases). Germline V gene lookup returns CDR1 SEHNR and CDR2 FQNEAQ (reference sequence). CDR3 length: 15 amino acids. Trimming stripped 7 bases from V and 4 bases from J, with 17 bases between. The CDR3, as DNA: TGTGCCAGCACCGTAACTAGGACCGATTACAATGAGCAGTTCTTC. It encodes CASTVTRTDYNEQFF. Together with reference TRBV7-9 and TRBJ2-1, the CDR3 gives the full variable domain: DTGVSQNPRHKITKRGQNVTFRCDPISEHNRLYWYRQTLGQGPEFLTYFQNEAQLEKSRLLSDRFSAERPKGSFSTLEIQRTEQGDSAMYLCASTVTRTDYNEQFFGPGTRLTVL.

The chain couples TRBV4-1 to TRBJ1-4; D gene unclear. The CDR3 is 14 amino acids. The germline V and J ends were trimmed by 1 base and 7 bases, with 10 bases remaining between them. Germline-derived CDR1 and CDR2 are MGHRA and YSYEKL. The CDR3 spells CASSQAPVGEKLFF. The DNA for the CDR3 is TGCGCCAGCAGCCAAGCTCCGGTGGGTGAAAAACTGTTTTTT.

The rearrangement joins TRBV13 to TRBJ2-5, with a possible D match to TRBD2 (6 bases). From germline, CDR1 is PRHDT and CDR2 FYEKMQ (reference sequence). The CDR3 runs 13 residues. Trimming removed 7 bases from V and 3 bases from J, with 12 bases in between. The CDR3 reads CASKSRTKETQYF. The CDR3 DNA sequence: TGTGCCAGCAAGTCCCGGACTAAAGAGACCCAGTACTTC.

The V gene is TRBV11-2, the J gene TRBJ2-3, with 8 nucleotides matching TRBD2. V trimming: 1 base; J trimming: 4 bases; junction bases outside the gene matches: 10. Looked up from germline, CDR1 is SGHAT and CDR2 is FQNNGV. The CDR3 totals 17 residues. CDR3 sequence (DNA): TGTGCCAGCAGCTTAGGGTATTCCGGGAGGGCCCCAGATACGCAGTATTTT. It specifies CASSLGYSGRAPDTQYF.

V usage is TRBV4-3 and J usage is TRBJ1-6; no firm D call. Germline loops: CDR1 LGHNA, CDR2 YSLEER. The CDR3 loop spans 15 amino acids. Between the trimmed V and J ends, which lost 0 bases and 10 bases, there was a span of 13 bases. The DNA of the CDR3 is TGCGCCAGCAGCCAAGATCGCGTCCTTAGGTCACCCCTCCACTTT. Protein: CASSQDRVLRSPLHF.

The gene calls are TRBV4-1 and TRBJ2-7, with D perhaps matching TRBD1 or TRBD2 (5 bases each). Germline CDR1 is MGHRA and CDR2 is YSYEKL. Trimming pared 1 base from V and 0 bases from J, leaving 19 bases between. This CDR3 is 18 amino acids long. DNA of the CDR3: TGCGCCAGCAGCCAAGCGGCCCGGGCCTCGGGGCTCTCCTACGAGCAGTACTTC. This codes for CASSQAARASGLSYEQYF.

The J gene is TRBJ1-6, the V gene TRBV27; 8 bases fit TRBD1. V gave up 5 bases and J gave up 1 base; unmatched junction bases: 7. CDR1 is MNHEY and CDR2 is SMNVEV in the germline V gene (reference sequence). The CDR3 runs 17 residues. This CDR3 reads CASSPQQGESYNSPLHF. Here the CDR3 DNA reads TGTGCCAGCAGTCCCCAACAGGGGGAATCCTATAATTCACCCCTCCACTTT.

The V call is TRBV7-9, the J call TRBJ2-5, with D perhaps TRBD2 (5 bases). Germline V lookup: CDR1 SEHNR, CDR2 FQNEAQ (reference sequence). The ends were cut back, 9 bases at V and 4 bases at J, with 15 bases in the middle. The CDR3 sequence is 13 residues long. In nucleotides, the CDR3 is TGTGCCAGTTCCGACCCGGGGAGAGAGACCCAGTACTTC. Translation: CASSDPGRETQYF.

CDR3 loop: CASSQEVGRNEQYF. The CDR3 DNA follows: TGCGCCAGCAGCCAAGAGGTGGGCCGAAACGAGCAGTACTTC. The J gene is TRBJ2-7, the V gene TRBV4-3, with unresolved D. The CDR3 sequence is 14 residues long. Trimming cost V 0 bases and J 5 bases, with 11 bases left between them. Germline CDR1 reads LGHNA; CDR2 reads YSLEER.

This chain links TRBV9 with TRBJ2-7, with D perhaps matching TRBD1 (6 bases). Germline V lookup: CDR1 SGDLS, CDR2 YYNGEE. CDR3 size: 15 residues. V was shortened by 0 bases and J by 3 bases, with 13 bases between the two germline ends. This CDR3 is CASSVGQDSFYEQYF. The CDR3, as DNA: TGTGCCAGCAGCGTAGGCCAGGACAGTTTCTACGAGCAGTACTTC.

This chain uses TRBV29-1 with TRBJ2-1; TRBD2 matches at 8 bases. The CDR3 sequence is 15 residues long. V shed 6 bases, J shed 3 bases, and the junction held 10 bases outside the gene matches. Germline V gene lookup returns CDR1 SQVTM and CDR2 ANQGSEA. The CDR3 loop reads CSVPEAGGSYNEQFF. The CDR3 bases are TGCAGCGTCCCTGAGGCGGGAGGAAGCTACAATGAGCAGTTCTTC.

This CDR3 reads CASSRAVRLADPYNEQFF. The CDR3 coding sequence is TGCGCCAGCAGCCGGGCGGTCCGCCTAGCGGACCCCTACAATGAGCAGTTCTTC. J is TRBJ2-1 and V is TRBV4-3, with 7 bases identical to TRBD2. The CDR3 totals 18 residues. The V segment lost 4 bases and the J segment 2 bases; nucleotides outside the gene matches: 14. Germline CDR1 and CDR2: LGHNA and YSLEER.

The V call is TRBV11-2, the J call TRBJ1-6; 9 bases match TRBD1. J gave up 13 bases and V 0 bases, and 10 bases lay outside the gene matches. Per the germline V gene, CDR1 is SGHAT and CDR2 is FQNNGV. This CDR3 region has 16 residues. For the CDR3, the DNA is TGTGCCAGCAGCTTAGACGGACAGGGGAGCACTTTGCCCCTCCACTTT. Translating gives CASSLDGQGSTLPLHF.

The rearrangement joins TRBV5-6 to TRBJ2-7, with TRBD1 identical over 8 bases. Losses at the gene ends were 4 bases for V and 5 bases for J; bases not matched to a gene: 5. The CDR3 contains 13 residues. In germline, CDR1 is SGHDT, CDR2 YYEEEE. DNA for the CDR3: TGTGCCAGCAGCCAGGGGGCAGGAGACGAGCAGTACTTC. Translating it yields CASSQGAGDEQYF.

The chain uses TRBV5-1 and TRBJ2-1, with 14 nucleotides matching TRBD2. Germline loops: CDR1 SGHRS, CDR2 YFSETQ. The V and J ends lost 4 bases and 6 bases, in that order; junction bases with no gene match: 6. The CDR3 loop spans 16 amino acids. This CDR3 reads CASSTGTSGSFNEQFF. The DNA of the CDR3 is TGCGCCAGCAGCACCGGGACTAGCGGGAGTTTCAATGAGCAGTTCTTC.

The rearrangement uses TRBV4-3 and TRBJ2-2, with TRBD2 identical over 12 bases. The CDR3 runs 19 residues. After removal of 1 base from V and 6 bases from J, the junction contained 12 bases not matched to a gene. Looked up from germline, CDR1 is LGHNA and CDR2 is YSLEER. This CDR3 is CASSQVLASGRAFPGELFF. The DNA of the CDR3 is TGCGCCAGCAGCCAAGTGTTGGCTAGCGGGAGGGCCTTCCCCGGGGAGCTGTTTTTT.

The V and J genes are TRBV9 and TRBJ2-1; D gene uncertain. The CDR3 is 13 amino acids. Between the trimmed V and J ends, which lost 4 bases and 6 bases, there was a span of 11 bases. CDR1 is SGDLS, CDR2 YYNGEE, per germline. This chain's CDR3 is CASSTPSGNEQFF. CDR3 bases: TGTGCCAGCAGCACTCCCTCTGGCAATGAGCAGTTCTTC.

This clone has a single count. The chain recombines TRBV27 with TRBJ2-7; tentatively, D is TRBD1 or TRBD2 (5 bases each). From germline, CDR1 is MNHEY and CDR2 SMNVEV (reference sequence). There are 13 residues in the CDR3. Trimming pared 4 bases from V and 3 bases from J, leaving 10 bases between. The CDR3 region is CASSSGADYEQYF. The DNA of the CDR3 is TGTGCCAGCAGTTCCGGGGCGGACTACGAGCAGTACTTC.

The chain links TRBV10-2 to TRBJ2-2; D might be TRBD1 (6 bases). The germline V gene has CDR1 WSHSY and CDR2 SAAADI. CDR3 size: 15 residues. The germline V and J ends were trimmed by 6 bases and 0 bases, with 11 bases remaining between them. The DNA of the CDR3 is TGCGCCAGCAGGGAGACAGGAGCGAACACCGGGGAGCTGTTTTTT. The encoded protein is CASRETGANTGELFF.

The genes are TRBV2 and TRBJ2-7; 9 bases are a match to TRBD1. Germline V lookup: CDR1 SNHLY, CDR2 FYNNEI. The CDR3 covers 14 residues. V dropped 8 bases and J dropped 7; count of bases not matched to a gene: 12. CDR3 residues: CASGRGQGLPEQYF. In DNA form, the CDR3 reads TGTGCCAGCGGACGGGGACAGGGCCTACCGGAGCAGTACTTC.

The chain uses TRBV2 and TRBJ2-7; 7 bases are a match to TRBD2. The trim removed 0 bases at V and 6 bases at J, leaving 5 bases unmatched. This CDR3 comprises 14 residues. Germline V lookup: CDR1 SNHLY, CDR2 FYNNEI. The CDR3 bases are TGTGCCAGCAGTGAAGCGCTCGCGGGAGTCGAGCAGTACTTC. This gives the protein CASSEALAGVEQYF.

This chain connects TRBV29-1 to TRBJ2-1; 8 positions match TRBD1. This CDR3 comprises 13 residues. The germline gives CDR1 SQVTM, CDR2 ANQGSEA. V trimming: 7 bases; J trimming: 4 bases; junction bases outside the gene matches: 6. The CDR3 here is CSGDRGDYNEQFF. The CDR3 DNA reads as TGCAGCGGAGACAGGGGTGATTACAATGAGCAGTTCTTC.

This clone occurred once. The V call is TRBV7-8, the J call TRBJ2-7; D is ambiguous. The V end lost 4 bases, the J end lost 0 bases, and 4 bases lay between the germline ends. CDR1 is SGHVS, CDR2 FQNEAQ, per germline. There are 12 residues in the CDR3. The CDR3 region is CASSWGSYEQYF. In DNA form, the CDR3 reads TGTGCCAGCAGCTGGGGCTCCTACGAGCAGTACTTC. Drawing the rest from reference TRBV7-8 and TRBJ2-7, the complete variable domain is GAGVSQSPRYKVAKRGQDVALRCDPISGHVSLFWYQQALGQGPEFLTYFQNEAQLDKSGLPSDRFFAERPEGSVSTLKIQRTQQEDSAVYLCASSWGSYEQYFGPGTRLTVT.

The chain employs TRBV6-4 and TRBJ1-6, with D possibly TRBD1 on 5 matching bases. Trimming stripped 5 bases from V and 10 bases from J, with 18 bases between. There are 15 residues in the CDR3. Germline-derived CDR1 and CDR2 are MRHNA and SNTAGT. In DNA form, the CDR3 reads TGTGCCAGCAGTCAACACGGGGCTGAATTATCACCCCTCCACTTT. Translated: CASSQHGAELSPLHF.

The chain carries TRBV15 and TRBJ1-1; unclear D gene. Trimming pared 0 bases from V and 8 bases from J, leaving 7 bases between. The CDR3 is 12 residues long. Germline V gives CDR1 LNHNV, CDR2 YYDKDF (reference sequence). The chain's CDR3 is CATSRDGSEAFF. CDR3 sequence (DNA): TGTGCCACCAGCAGAGATGGGAGCGAAGCTTTCTTT.